This is a list of T cell receptor beta chains from one sample in a study of identical twins. One entry per CDR3 protein results from TCRdb running MiXCR on the 5' RACE reads. The top ten clones hold about 1.8% of a sample with hundreds of thousands of distinct CDR3 sequences, over 5% of them seen once. The sample was naive T cells sorted from blood. The receptors shown here come from a man younger than 30 in good health. The CDR3 runs from the conserved cysteine through the conserved F or W. D genes are given only for firm matches. Some rows mark clone size as missing; the rest say once, few, many or name a class of expanded clone.

J: TRBJ2-1
size: NA
D: NA
V: TRBV6-1
DNA: TGTGCCAGCAGCAATACCGACGAATACAATGAGCAGTTCTTC
CDR3: CASSNTDEYNEQFF

J: TRBJ1-1
size: many
D: NA
V: TRBV4-1
DNA: TGCGCCAGCAGCCAAGGATACAGGGTTTGGAGCACTGAAGCTTTCTTT
CDR3: CASSQGYRVWSTEAFF

J: TRBJ2-7
size: NA
D: TRBD1
V: TRBV30
DNA: TGTGCCTGGAGTAGGGAGACAGGGGCCTACGAGCAGTACTTC
CDR3: CAWSRETGAYEQYF

J: TRBJ2-2
size: many
D: NA
V: TRBV5-1
DNA: TGCGCCAGCAGTTTACGGACCGTGAACGGGGAGCTGTTTTTT
CDR3: CASSLRTVNGELFF

J: TRBJ2-1
size: few
D: TRBD2
V: TRBV3-1
DNA: TGTGCCAGCAGCCAAGGACTAGCAAGCGTTGGCTCCTACAATGAGCAGTTCTTC
CDR3: CASSQGLASVGSYNEQFF

J: TRBJ2-2
size: few
D: NA
V: TRBV27
DNA: TGTGCCAGCAGTTTATCGTGGCGGGACGTGAGGAACACCGGGGAGCTGTTTTTT
CDR3: CASSLSWRDVRNTGELFF

J: TRBJ2-1
size: many
D: TRBD2
V: TRBV6-5
DNA: TGTGCCAGCAGTTACTCGGGACTACTAAGGAATGAGCAGTTCTTC
CDR3: CASSYSGLLRNEQFF

J: TRBJ2-1
size: many
D: TRBD1
V: TRBV10-3
DNA: TGTGCCATCAGAAACGACAGGGGTGGATTCGATGAGCAGTTCTTC
CDR3: CAIRNDRGGFDEQFF

J: TRBJ2-1
size: many
D: NA
V: TRBV20-1
DNA: TGCAGTGCTAGAGGAAGCCCCGAAGGGGGCAATGAGCAGTTCTTC
CDR3: CSARGSPEGGNEQFF

J: TRBJ2-7
size: many
D: NA
V: TRBV7-9
DNA: TGTGCCAGCAGCCTGGGCGTAGGAGACGAGCAGTACTTC
CDR3: CASSLGVGDEQYF

J: TRBJ1-1
size: many
D: TRBD1
V: TRBV12-3/TRBV12-4
DNA: TGTGCCAGCAGTTCGGACAGGGTTAACACTGAAGCTTTCTTT
CDR3: CASSSDRVNTEAFF

J: TRBJ1-2
size: few
D: NA
V: TRBV7-3
DNA: TGTGCCAGCAGCTTAACCGGAACGGGACTCCGCTACACCTTC
CDR3: CASSLTGTGLRYTF

J: TRBJ2-5
size: many
D: NA
V: TRBV29-1
DNA: TGCAGCGGTGAAGCTGGGGTAGAGACCCAGTACTTC
CDR3: CSGEAGVETQYF

J: TRBJ2-3
size: many
D: NA
V: TRBV20-1
DNA: TGCAGTGCTAGAGATGGCACAGATACGCAGTATTTT
CDR3: CSARDGTDTQYF

J: TRBJ2-1
size: few
D: NA
V: TRBV7-8
DNA: TGTGCCAGCAGCTTAGAAGGACTCCCAAGCGAGCAGTTCTTC
CDR3: CASSLEGLPSEQFF

J: TRBJ2-1
size: many
D: NA
V: TRBV20-1
DNA: TGCAGTGCTTCACAGCCTAGGGATGAGCAGTTCTTC
CDR3: CSASQPRDEQFF